This T cell receptor beta chain was observed in a study of a mutant IDH1 vaccine in newly diagnosed glioma. Whole-study context: Vaccination was launched 4-6 weeks after radiotherapy alone, or with temozolomide cycles. Among treated patients, around 60% were male and about 40% female, and mean age was approximately 43 years. Every participant had undergone radiotherapy, temozolomide, or both before, and most underwent both. Study observations and caveats: Immune responses induced by the vaccine were seen in 93.3% of patients, spanning multiple MHC alleles.

Using immunoSEQ multiplex PCR, the repertoire was profiled, and TCRdb retains in-frame clones only, with some absent. Of about 56,000 clones listed, around three quarters are singletons. As regards this clone: The antigen is unknown.

Sample time point: week 47, end of study. The vaccine gave 300 ug of a 20-mer mutant IDH1 peptide subcutaneously per dose. Source: PBMCs, taken from a glioma patient whose treatment included an IDH1 peptide vaccine. The clonotype was recovered from a man between 50 and 59 years old with glioma.

CDR3 sequence: CASSPAPQGGSYEQYF. As DNA, the CDR3 is TGCGCCAGCAGCCCGGCCCCTCAGGGGGGATCCTACGAGCAGTACTTC. The chain recombines TRBV5-1 with TRBJ2-7; perhaps TRBD1 as D (7 bases). The CDR3 loop spans 16 amino acids. Per germline, CDR1 SGHRS and CDR2 YFSETQ. The V and J ends lost 4 bases and 1 base respectively, with 18 bases between them.